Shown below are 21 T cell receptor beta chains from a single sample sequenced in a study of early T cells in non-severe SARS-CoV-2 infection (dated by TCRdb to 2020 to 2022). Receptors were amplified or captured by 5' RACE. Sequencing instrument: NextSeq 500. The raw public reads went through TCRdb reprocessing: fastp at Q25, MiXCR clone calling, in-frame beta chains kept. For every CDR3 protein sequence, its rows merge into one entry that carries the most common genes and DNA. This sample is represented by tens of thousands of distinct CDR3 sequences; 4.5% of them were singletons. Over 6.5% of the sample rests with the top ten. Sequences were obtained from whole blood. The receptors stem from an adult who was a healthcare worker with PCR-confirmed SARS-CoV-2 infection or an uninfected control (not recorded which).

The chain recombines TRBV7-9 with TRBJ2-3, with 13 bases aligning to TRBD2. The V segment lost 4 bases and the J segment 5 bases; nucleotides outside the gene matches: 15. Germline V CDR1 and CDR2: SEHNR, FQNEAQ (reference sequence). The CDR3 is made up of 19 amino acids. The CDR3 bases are TGTGCCAGCAGCTCCTTCATCTCCGGGACTAGCGGGGCCAGAGATACGCAGTATTTT. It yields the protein CASSSFISGTSGARDTQYF.

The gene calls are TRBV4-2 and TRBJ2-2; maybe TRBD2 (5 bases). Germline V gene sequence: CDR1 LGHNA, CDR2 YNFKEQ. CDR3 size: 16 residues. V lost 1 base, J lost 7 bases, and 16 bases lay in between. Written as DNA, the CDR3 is TGTGCCAGCAGCCAAGGCCGGGGAAGTAAACTCGGGGAGCTGTTTTTT. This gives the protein CASSQGRGSKLGELFF.

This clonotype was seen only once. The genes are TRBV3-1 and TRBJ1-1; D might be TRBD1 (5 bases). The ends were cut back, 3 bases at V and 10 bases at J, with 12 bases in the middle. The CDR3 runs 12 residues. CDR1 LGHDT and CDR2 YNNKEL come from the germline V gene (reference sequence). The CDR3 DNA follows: TGTGCCAGCAGCCATTCCCAGGGTACAGCTTTCTTT. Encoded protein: CASSHSQGTAFF.

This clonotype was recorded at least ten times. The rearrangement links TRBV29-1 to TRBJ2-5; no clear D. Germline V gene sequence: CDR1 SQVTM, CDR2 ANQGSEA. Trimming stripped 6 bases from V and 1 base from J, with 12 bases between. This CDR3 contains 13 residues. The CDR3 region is CSVSHSFQETQYF. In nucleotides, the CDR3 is TGCAGCGTATCCCATAGTTTCCAAGAGACCCAGTACTTC.

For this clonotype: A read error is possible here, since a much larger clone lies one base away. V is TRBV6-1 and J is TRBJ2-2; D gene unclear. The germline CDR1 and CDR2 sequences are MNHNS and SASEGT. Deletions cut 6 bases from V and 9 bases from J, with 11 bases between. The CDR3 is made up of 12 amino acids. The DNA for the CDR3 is TGTGCCAGCAGAGGCGCTGACTGGGAGCTGTTTTTT. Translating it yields CASRGADWELFF.

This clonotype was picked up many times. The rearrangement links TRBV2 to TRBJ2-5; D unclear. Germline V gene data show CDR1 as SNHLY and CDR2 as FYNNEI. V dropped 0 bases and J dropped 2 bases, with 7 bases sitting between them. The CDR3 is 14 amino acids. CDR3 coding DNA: TGTGCCAGCAGTGAAGCCCTAGGACAAGAGACCCAGTACTTC. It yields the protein CASSEALGQETQYF.

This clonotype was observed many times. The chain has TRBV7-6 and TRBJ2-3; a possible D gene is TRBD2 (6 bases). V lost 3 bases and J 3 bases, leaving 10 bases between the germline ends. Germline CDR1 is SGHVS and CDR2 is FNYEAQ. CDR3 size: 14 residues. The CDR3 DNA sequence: TGTGCCAGCAGCTTGGCGGGGTCGACAGATACGCAGTATTTT. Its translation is CASSLAGSTDTQYF.

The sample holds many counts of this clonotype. The DNA for the CDR3 is TGCGCCAGCAGCTTCACGGGAGAAGGTGAAGCTTTCTTT. It is translated as CASSFTGEGEAFF. This rearrangement joins TRBV5-1 to TRBJ1-1; D call uncertain. Germline V gives CDR1 SGHRS, CDR2 YFSETQ. The V gene lost 2 bases and the J gene lost 7 bases, with 12 bases spanning the gap. The CDR3 consists of 13 residues.

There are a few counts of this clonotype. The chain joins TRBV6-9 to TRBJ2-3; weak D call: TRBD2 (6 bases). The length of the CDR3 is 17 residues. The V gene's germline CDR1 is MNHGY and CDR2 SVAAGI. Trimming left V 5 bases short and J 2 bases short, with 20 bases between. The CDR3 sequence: CASSERRGSPHTDTQYF. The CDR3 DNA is TGTGCCAGCAGTGAGCGCCGGGGGTCCCCACACACAGATACGCAGTATTTT.

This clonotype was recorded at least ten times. The CDR3 DNA reads TGTGCCTGGAGTGCCGGGGATTACGAGCAGTACTTC. Its protein product is CAWSAGDYEQYF. V usage is TRBV30 and J usage is TRBJ2-7, with D possibly matching TRBD2 (5 bases). This CDR3 region has 12 residues. From germline, CDR1 is GTSNPN and CDR2 SVGIG (reference sequence). V lost 1 base, J lost 4 bases, and 8 bases lay in between. Combining the CDR3 with reference TRBV30 and TRBJ2-7 gives the whole variable domain SQTIHQWPATLVQPVGSPLSLECTVEGTSNPNLYWYRQAAGRGLQLLFYSVGIGQISSEVPQNLSASRPQDRQFILSSKKLLLSDSGFYLCAWSAGDYEQYFGPGTRLTVT.

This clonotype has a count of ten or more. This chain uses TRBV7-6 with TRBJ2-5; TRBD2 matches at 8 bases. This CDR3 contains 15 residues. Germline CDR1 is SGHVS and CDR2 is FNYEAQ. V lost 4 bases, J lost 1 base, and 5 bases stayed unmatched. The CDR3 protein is CASSSGGLRQETQYF. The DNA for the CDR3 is TGTGCCAGCAGCTCGGGGGGGCTGCGCCAAGAGACCCAGTACTTC.

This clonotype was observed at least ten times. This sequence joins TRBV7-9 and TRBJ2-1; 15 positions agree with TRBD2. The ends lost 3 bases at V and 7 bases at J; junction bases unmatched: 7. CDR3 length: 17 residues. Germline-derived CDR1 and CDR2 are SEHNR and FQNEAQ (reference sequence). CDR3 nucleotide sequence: TGTGCCAGCAGCTTCGGGACTAGCGGGGGGCCCGGAAATGAGCAGTTCTTC. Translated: CASSFGTSGGPGNEQFF. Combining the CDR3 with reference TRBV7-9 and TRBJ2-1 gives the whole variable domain DTGVSQNPRHKITKRGQNVTFRCDPISEHNRLYWYRQTLGQGPEFLTYFQNEAQLEKSRLLSDRFSAERPKGSFSTLEIQRTEQGDSAMYLCASSFGTSGGPGNEQFFGPGTRLTVL.

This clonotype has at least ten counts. The CDR3 is CASNSIPWGGYTF. CDR3 DNA sequence: TGTGCCAGCAATTCTATACCTTGGGGCGGCTACACCTTC. The chain joins TRBV28 to TRBJ1-2; TRBD1 might be the D (5 bases). Looked up from germline, CDR1 is MDHEN and CDR2 is SYDVKM. CDR3 size: 13 residues. V was cut by 7 bases and J by 8 bases, with 17 bases left in between.

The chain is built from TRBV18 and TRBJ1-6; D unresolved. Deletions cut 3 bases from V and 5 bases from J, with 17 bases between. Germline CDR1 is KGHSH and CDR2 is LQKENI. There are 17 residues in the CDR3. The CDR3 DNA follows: TGTGCCAGCTCACCTTCTCCCAGCGCGTCTCATAATTCACCCCTCCACTTT. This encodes CASSPSPSASHNSPLHF.

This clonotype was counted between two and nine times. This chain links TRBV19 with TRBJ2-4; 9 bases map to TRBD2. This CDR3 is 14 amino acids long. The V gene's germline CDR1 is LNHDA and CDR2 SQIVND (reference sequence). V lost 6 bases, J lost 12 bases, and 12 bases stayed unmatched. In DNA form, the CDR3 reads TGTGCCAGTAGCCCTAGCGGGGTCAGAGGAGGTCAGTACTTC. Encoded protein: CASSPSGVRGGQYF.

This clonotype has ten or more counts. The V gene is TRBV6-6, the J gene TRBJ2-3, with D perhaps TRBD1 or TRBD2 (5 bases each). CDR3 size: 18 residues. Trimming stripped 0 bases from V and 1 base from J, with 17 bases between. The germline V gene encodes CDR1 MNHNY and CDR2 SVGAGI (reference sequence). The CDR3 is CASSYSLLAGAGTDTQYF. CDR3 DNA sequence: TGTGCCAGCAGTTACTCTCTCCTAGCTGGGGCGGGCACAGATACGCAGTATTTT.

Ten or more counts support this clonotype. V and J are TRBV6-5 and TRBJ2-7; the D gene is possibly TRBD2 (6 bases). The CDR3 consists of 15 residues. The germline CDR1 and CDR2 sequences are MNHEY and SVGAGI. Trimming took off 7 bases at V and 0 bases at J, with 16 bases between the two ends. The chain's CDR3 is CASTERLGSSYEQYF. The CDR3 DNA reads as TGTGCCAGCACCGAGAGACTAGGAAGCTCCTACGAGCAGTACTTC.

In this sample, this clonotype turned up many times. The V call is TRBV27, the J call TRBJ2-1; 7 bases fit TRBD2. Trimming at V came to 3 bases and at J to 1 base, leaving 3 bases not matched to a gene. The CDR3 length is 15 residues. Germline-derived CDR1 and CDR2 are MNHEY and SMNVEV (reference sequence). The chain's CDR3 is CASSFFGGSYNEQFF. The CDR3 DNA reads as TGTGCCAGCAGTTTCTTCGGGGGGTCCTACAATGAGCAGTTCTTC.

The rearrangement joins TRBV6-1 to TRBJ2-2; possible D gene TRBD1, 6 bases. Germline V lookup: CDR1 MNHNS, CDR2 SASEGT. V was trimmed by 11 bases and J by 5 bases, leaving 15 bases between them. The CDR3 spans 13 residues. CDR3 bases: TGTGCCTCCAGGGGAAGTTATACCGGGGAGCTGTTTTTT. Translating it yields CASRGSYTGELFF.

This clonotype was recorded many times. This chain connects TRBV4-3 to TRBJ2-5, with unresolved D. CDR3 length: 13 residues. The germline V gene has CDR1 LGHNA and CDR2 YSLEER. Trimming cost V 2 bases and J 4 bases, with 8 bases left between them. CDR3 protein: CASSQQVSETQYF. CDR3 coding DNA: TGCGCCAGCAGCCAACAGGTCTCAGAGACCCAGTACTTC.

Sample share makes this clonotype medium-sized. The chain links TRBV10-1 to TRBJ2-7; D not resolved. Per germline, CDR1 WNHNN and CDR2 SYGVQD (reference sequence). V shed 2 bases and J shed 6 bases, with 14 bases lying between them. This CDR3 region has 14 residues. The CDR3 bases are TGCGCCAGCAGTGAGATGGCCAGTTTGGGCGAGCAGTACTTC. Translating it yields CASSEMASLGEQYF.